The source of this T cell receptor beta chain is a study of cytomegalovirus exposure and HLA in healthy donors. The study, taken as a whole, reports: Follow-up analysis later connected one missense variant in DCLRE1C with trimming of TCR beta V- and J-genes. An analysis that came later showed most CMV-associated TCR beta chains appearing HLA-restricted. Immune exposure was documented only through CMV serostatus.

Use of 60 Vbeta and 13 Jbeta primers characterized the PCR. Original handling: In a later analysis, approximately 73 million unique TCR beta chains included roughly 11 million shared by two or more donors. Generated by immunoSEQ multiplex PCR, the TCRdb table keeps only in-frame clones and is missing some. The V and J calls and clone size come from that table; D and trimming were worked out from the DNA. The sample contains about 95,000 clones, approximately 81% of which appear only once. The CDR3 covers 20 residues. V lost 0 bases and J lost 0; bases outside the gene matches: 17. The germline CDR1 and CDR2 sequences are GTSNPN and SVGIG (reference sequence). Comment on this clone: Its antigen is unidentified.

Sequencing was carried out using PBMCs. This chain uses TRBV30 with TRBJ2-7; TRBD2 agrees at 10 bases. The receptor comes from a woman in her seventies in good health and CMV-seropositive. CDR3 coding DNA: TGTGCCTGGAGTGTACGGTCTTGGCTAGCGGGAGTGAGAATCTCCTACGAGCAGTACTTC. This translates into CAWSVRSWLAGVRISYEQYF.